Presented here are 14 T cell receptor beta chains from one specimen sequenced in a study of control samples from healthy donors and cancer patients. Some clones are missing from TCRdb's copy, which holds only in-frame ones; the method was immunoSEQ multiplex PCR. The sample holds approximately 150,000 clones, roughly 92% seen once. Source material: blood. The receptors were sampled from a middle-aged man in good health.

The J gene is TRBJ1-5, the V gene TRBV30; 8 positions agree with TRBD1. The V gene's germline CDR1 is GTSNPN and CDR2 SVGIG (reference sequence). The J segment lost 4 bases and the V segment lost 3 bases, leaving 8 bases of the junction unmatched. The CDR3 runs 15 residues. The CDR3 sequence: CAWSEGTGPNQPQHF. CDR3 DNA: TGTGCCTGGAGCGAAGGGACAGGTCCAAATCAGCCCCAGCATTTT.

The CDR3 region has the DNA TGTGCCAGCAGTCCAGGACAGGGGCTGCCTGGGGCCAACGTCCTGACTTTC. Its protein product is CASSPGQGLPGANVLTF. This sequence joins TRBV2 and TRBJ2-6, with 9 bases that match TRBD1. J was trimmed by 2 bases and V by 5 bases; bases with no gene match: 7. The CDR3 length is 17 residues. The germline gives CDR1 SNHLY, CDR2 FYNNEI.

The sample holds one count of this clone. This chain links TRBV6-5 with TRBJ2-1; 9 bases agree with TRBD2. Losses at the gene ends were 0 bases for V and 2 bases for J; bases not matched to a gene: 2. This CDR3 region has 16 residues. CDR1 and CDR2 (germline): MNHEY, SVGAGI. CDR3 sequence (DNA): TGTGCCAGCAGTTACTCTGCGGGGGGGCCCTACAATGAGCAGTTCTTC. This sequence encodes CASSYSAGGPYNEQFF.

The CDR3 DNA reads TGCAGCGTTGGAGGGGCGACTGAAGCTTTCTTT. It is translated as CSVGGATEAFF. The V gene is TRBV29-1, the J gene TRBJ1-1, with a tentative D call TRBD1 (5 bases). CDR1 is SQVTM, CDR2 ANQGSEA, per germline. The CDR3 length is 11 residues. With 4 bases removed from V and 5 bases from J, the gap between germline ends came to 8 bases.

The rearrangement links TRBV30 to TRBJ2-7; 9 bases align to TRBD1. Germline assignment: CDR1 GTSNPN and CDR2 SVGIG (reference sequence). V dropped 5 bases and J dropped 2; count of bases not matched to a gene: 4. This CDR3 spans 13 amino acids. This CDR3 reads CAWGTGTPYEQYF. The CDR3, as DNA: TGTGCCTGGGGGACAGGGACCCCCTACGAGCAGTACTTC.

This sequence joins TRBV28 and TRBJ2-3; TRBD1 or TRBD2 may be the D gene (5 bases each). V gave up 5 bases and J gave up 1 base, with 19 bases separating them. Germline V lookup: CDR1 MDHEN, CDR2 SYDVKM. CDR3 length: 17 amino acids. DNA of the CDR3: TGTGCCAGCAGTGGGATAATGGGGGTTTCTGGCACAGATACGCAGTATTTT. It yields the protein CASSGIMGVSGTDTQYF.

This clone occurred once. The V and J genes are TRBV30 and TRBJ1-4; weak D call: TRBD1 (6 bases). V was trimmed by 2 bases and J by 3 bases, leaving 13 bases between them. Germline loops: CDR1 GTSNPN, CDR2 SVGIG (reference sequence). There are 15 residues in the CDR3. CDR3 protein: CAWSIDRKANEKLFF. The CDR3 region has the DNA TGTGCCTGGAGTATAGACAGGAAAGCTAATGAAAAACTGTTTTTT.

This clone was counted a single time. Its ends do not fully match the called genes, so a read error is possible. The V and J genes are TRBV11-2 and TRBJ1-5; TRBD1 agrees at 8 bases. There are 13 residues in the CDR3. Germline CDR1 is SGHAT and CDR2 is FQNNGV. DNA of the CDR3: TGTGCCAGCCGCGGACAGGGCAACCAGCCCCAGCATTTT. It encodes CASRGQGNQPQHF.

This chain connects TRBV10-2 to TRBJ1-5, with TRBD1 matching 7 bases. This CDR3 has 17 residues. Germline V CDR1 and CDR2: WSHSY, SAAADI. Germline trimming cut 6 bases from V and 0 bases from J; bases unmatched to any gene: 11. CDR3 bases: TGCGCCAGCAGCGACAGGGTAGGGACCTATAGCAATCAGCCCCAGCATTTT. This codes for CASSDRVGTYSNQPQHF.

This chain's CDR3 is CASSMDGLPYEQYF. CDR3 nucleotides: TGTGCCAGCAGCATGGACGGATTACCCTACGAGCAGTACTTC. The chain joins TRBV5-6 to TRBJ2-7; D gene ambiguous. Trimming stripped 4 bases from V and 2 bases from J, with 13 bases between. The CDR3 is 14 amino acids. Per germline, CDR1 SGHDT and CDR2 YYEEEE.

J is TRBJ2-7 and V is TRBV6-5; D unclear. The CDR3 length is 14 residues. Germline CDR1 and CDR2: MNHEY and SVGAGI. V lost 2 bases and J 0 bases, leaving 8 bases between the germline ends. CDR3 DNA sequence: TGTGCCAGCAGTTACGGCCTAACCTCCTACGAGCAGTACTTC. Translating it yields CASSYGLTSYEQYF.

The chain joins TRBV7-6 to TRBJ2-7; 9 bases line up with TRBD1. The V and J ends lost 5 bases and 3 bases, in that order; junction bases with no gene match: 8. The CDR3 spans 15 residues. Germline values: CDR1 SGHVS, CDR2 FNYEAQ. The CDR3 sequence is CASSPATGGIYEQYF. CDR3 coding DNA: TGTGCCAGCAGCCCGGCGACAGGGGGGATCTACGAGCAGTACTTC. Filled out from reference TRBV7-6 and TRBJ2-7, the complete variable domain reads GAGVSQSPRYKVTKRGQDVALRCDPISGHVSLYWYRQALGQGPEFLTYFNYEAQQDKSGLPNDRFSAERPEGSISTLTIQRTEQRDSAMYRCASSPATGGIYEQYFGPGTRLTVT.

The chain uses TRBV10-3 and TRBJ1-5, with 9 positions matching TRBD1. CDR1 is ENHRY, CDR2 SYGVKD, per germline. The CDR3 covers 15 residues. Trimming took 6 bases from V and 5 from J; bases not matched to a gene: 8. The CDR3 nucleotides read TGTGCCATCAGGAGTCGGGACAGGGCCGATCAGCCCCAGCATTTT. Protein: CAIRSRDRADQPQHF.

V usage is TRBV5-6 and J usage is TRBJ1-2; tentative D call: TRBD1 (6 bases). The CDR3 has 15 residues. V was pared by 2 bases and J by 6 bases, with 17 bases between. Germline loops: CDR1 SGHDT, CDR2 YYEEEE. The CDR3 is CASSFTGTKPDGYTF. The CDR3 coding sequence is TGTGCCAGCAGCTTTACCGGGACAAAACCTGATGGCTACACCTTC.